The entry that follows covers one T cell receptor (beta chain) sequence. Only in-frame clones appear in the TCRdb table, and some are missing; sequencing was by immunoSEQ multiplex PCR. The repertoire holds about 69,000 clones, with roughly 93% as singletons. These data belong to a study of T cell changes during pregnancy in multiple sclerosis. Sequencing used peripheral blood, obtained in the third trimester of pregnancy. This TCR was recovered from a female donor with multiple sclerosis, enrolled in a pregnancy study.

CDR3 residues: CASSQGAQSVEQYF. CDR3 bases: TGTGCCAGCTCACAGGGGGCGCAAAGTGTCGAGCAGTACTTC. The J gene is TRBJ2-7, the V gene TRBV7-9; 9 nucleotides match TRBD1. The junction had 11 bases not matched to a gene; V was cut back by 8 bases and J by 6 bases. Germline V gene sequence: CDR1 SEHNR, CDR2 FQNEAQ (reference sequence). This CDR3 has 14 amino acids.